The 30 T cell receptor beta chains below all came from one sample that was sequenced in a study of T cell repertoires in cytomegalovirus infection. Each CDR3 protein gets one entry after TCRdb re-called the reads with MiXCR. The table records around 550,000 distinct CDR3 sequences, around a quarter of them present only once. Material for sequencing was PBMCs. These receptor sequences come from a human donor in good health (CMV status not recorded). Some clones in this sample may be carry-over from other donors' samples.

This clonotype was found many times. V gene TRBV12-3 or TRBV12-4 combines with J gene TRBJ2-1, with a tentative D call TRBD1 (5 bases). V lost 6 bases to trimming and J lost 9 bases, with 12 bases between them. The CDR3 contains 12 residues. CDR3 loop: CASRRNRGEQFF. Written as DNA, the CDR3 is TGTGCCAGCAGACGTAATAGGGGTGAGCAGTTCTTC.

The CDR3 protein is CASSQVGTEEQYF. The CDR3 nucleotides read TGCGCCAGCAGCCAAGTCGGGACAGAAGAGCAGTACTTC. The genes are TRBV4-1 and TRBJ2-7; 7 bases line up with TRBD1. V shed 1 base, J shed 7 bases, and the junction held 4 bases outside the gene matches. Looked up from germline, CDR1 is MGHRA and CDR2 is YSYEKL. The length of the CDR3 is 13 residues.

V gene TRBV7-8 combines with J gene TRBJ1-2, with 7 bases aligning to TRBD1. Per germline, CDR1 SGHVS and CDR2 FQNEAQ. The CDR3 sequence is 17 residues long. Trimming removed 5 bases from V and 2 bases from J; junction bases left unmatched: 14. The DNA of the CDR3 is TGTGCCAGCAGCCCATCACAGGGGTCAGTCGGGAACTATGGCTACACCTTC. Its protein is CASSPSQGSVGNYGYTF.

The chain carries TRBV10-2 and TRBJ2-1, with TRBD2 identical over 14 bases. The trim removed 3 bases at V and 8 bases at J, leaving 3 bases unmatched. Germline loops: CDR1 WSHSY, CDR2 SAAADI. CDR3 length: 15 amino acids. CDR3 sequence (DNA): TGCGCCAGCAGTGAAGGGACTAGCGGGAGATATGAGCAGTTCTTC. It encodes CASSEGTSGRYEQFF.

The rearrangement joins TRBV7-2 to TRBJ2-3; TRBD2 matches at 9 bases. The ends lost 2 bases at V and 6 bases at J; junction bases unmatched: 3. This CDR3 contains 14 residues. The germline gives CDR1 SGHTA, CDR2 FQGNSA. The CDR3 reads CASSLLAGMDTQYF. As DNA, the CDR3 is TGTGCCAGCAGCTTACTAGCGGGAATGGATACGCAGTATTTT.

This clonotype has a handful of counts. V is TRBV7-9 and J is TRBJ2-5, with D tentatively TRBD2 (5 bases). Trimming took off 1 base at V and 6 bases at J, with 6 bases between the two ends. This CDR3 has 12 residues. Germline V gene sequence: CDR1 SEHNR, CDR2 FQNEAQ (reference sequence). CDR3 coding DNA: TGTGCCAGCAGCTTAGGGGAGAAGACCCAGTACTTC. Protein: CASSLGEKTQYF.

This chain uses TRBV6-2 or TRBV6-3 with TRBJ2-2, with TRBD2 identical over 8 bases. V was clipped by 7 bases and J by 6 bases; unmatched bases: 7. The CDR3 totals 14 residues. Germline V gives CDR1 MNHEY, CDR2 SVGEGT. The CDR3 coding sequence is TGTGCCAGCATTGAAGCGGGAGTGGCCGGGGAGCTGTTTTTT. This codes for CASIEAGVAGELFF.

The rearrangement links TRBV7-6 to TRBJ2-5; D not resolved. V was pared by 5 bases and J by 2 bases, with 9 bases between. CDR1 is SGHVS and CDR2 is FNYEAQ in the germline V gene. The CDR3 consists of 13 residues. The CDR3 nucleotides read TGTGCCAGCAGCCCGACCTTTCAAGAGACCCAGTACTTC. It specifies CASSPTFQETQYF.

The V gene is TRBV28, the J gene TRBJ1-4; tentative D call: TRBD1 (5 bases). The germline CDR1 and CDR2 sequences are MDHEN and SYDVKM. Trimming stripped 2 bases from V and 8 bases from J, with 12 bases between. The CDR3 length is 14 residues. The CDR3 DNA follows: TGTGCCAGCAGTTTAATAGGGGTAGAAGAAAAACTGTTTTTT. As protein: CASSLIGVEEKLFF.

This clonotype was counted between two and nine times. This chain links TRBV27 with TRBJ1-4; D is perhaps TRBD1 (5 bases). V was cut by 2 bases and J by 6 bases, with 10 bases left in between. This CDR3 is 14 amino acids long. CDR1 and CDR2 from the germline V gene are MNHEY and SMNVEV (reference sequence). This CDR3 reads CASSLKGNHEKLFF. The CDR3 nucleotides read TGTGCCAGCAGTTTAAAGGGGAATCATGAAAAACTGTTTTTT.

The rearrangement uses TRBV3-1 and TRBJ2-4, with D possibly TRBD2 on 5 matching bases. The CDR3 covers 14 residues. The V end lost 1 base, the J end lost 8 bases, and 12 bases lay between the germline ends. Germline loops: CDR1 LGHDT, CDR2 YNNKEL (reference sequence). The CDR3 loop reads CASSQVATGHIQYF. Here the CDR3 DNA reads TGTGCCAGCAGCCAAGTAGCGACGGGTCACATTCAGTACTTC.

This chain links TRBV29-1 with TRBJ1-5; D might be TRBD1 (5 bases). From germline, CDR1 is SQVTM and CDR2 ANQGSEA. The CDR3 length is 15 residues. With 5 bases removed from V and 1 base from J, the gap between germline ends came to 15 bases. CDR3 loop: CSVTGTGGSNQPQHF. For the CDR3, the DNA is TGCAGCGTTACTGGCACCGGGGGAAGCAATCAGCCCCAGCATTTT.

V and J are TRBV6-2 or TRBV6-3 and TRBJ2-5; 8 bases match TRBD1. CDR3 length: 13 residues. V gave up 6 bases and J gave up 1 base; unmatched junction bases: 1. In germline, CDR1 is MNHEY, CDR2 SVGEGT. CDR3: CASSGTGQETQYF. DNA for the CDR3: TGTGCCAGCAGCGGGACAGGCCAAGAGACCCAGTACTTC.

The chain uses TRBV20-1 and TRBJ1-6; D is uncertain. The CDR3 is 9 amino acids. The ends were cut back, 3 bases at V and 14 bases at J, with 5 bases in the middle. CDR1 and CDR2 (germline): DFQATT, SNEGSKA (reference sequence). The DNA for the CDR3 is TGCAGTGCTAGCTGGGCCCTCCACTTT. This sequence encodes CSASWALHF.

This clonotype came up many times. This chain uses TRBV12-3 or TRBV12-4 with TRBJ2-1; D might be TRBD2 (5 bases). V lost 7 bases and J lost 7, with 23 bases in between. The CDR3 is 16 residues long. The CDR3 sequence is CASTAGQSVWRNEQFF. In DNA form, the CDR3 reads TGTGCCAGCACCGCGGGCCAGTCCGTCTGGAGAAATGAGCAGTTCTTC.

This clonotype was recorded a few times. The rearrangement joins TRBV19 to TRBJ1-1, with TRBD1 matching over 8 bases. CDR1 and CDR2 (germline): LNHDA, SQIVND (reference sequence). This CDR3 contains 17 residues. V lost 6 bases to trimming and J lost 0 bases; unmatched junction nucleotides: 12. The CDR3 protein is CASRLVGTGLMNTEAFF. The CDR3 nucleotides read TGTGCCAGTAGGCTCGTCGGGACAGGATTAATGAACACTGAAGCTTTCTTT.

The chain employs TRBV7-2 and TRBJ1-4; possible D gene TRBD1, 5 bases. The CDR3 covers 16 residues. In germline, CDR1 is SGHTA, CDR2 FQGNSA. V was cut by 5 bases and J by 8 bases, with 21 bases left in between. CDR3 sequence reads: CASSQRGPLLDEKLFF. As DNA, the CDR3 is TGTGCCAGCAGCCAAAGGGGTCCTTTGCTAGACGAAAAACTGTTTTTT.

This clonotype was observed a few times. V and J are TRBV5-1 and TRBJ2-3, with TRBD2 identical over 9 bases. CDR3 length: 17 residues. The trim removed 0 bases at V and 2 bases at J, leaving 7 bases unmatched. CDR1 and CDR2 (germline): SGHRS, YFSETQ. CDR3 loop: CASSLGVAGETTDTQYF. In DNA, the CDR3 is TGCGCCAGCAGCTTGGGCGTAGCGGGAGAAACCACAGATACGCAGTATTTT.

The sample holds a few counts of this clonotype. The CDR3 DNA reads as TGTGCCAGCAGCTCAGAACTACCGGGACTCGACGGGACCTACGAGCAGTACTTC. It translates to CASSSELPGLDGTYEQYF. The gene calls are TRBV7-6 and TRBJ2-7; TRBD2 is a possible D gene (6 bases). The CDR3 runs to 18 residues. V lost 4 bases, J lost 2 bases, and 24 bases lay in between. CDR1 SGHVS and CDR2 FNYEAQ come from the germline V gene.

The V call is TRBV18, the J call TRBJ1-1; D gene unclear. The CDR3 consists of 14 residues. The V gene lost 3 bases and the J gene lost 4 bases, with 12 bases spanning the gap. Germline V lookup: CDR1 KGHSH, CDR2 LQKENI. This CDR3 is CASSPSRLGTEAFF. The CDR3 bases are TGTGCCAGCTCACCTAGTAGGCTGGGCACTGAAGCTTTCTTT.

The V call is TRBV20-1, the J call TRBJ1-1; TRBD1 matches 9 bases. CDR1 DFQATT and CDR2 SNEGSKA come from the germline V gene (reference sequence). The CDR3 loop spans 16 amino acids. Trimming cost V 4 bases and J 3 bases; bases outside gene matches: 12. CDR3 sequence (DNA): TGCAGTGCTACCCGTCCCGGGACAGGGTACGACACTGAAGCTTTCTTT. Encoded protein: CSATRPGTGYDTEAFF.

This clonotype was counted ten times or more. J is TRBJ2-1 and V is TRBV6-1; 9 positions match TRBD2. V lost 5 bases and J lost 9; bases outside the gene matches: 11. This CDR3 is built from 15 residues. Germline V gene sequence: CDR1 MNHNS, CDR2 SASEGT. The CDR3 protein is CASSQVAGETSEQFF. The CDR3 DNA is TGTGCCAGCAGTCAAGTAGCGGGGGAGACGAGTGAGCAGTTCTTC.

A few counts support this clonotype. The CDR3 region is CASSYYRGQGNEQFF. The CDR3 DNA reads as TGTGCCAGCAGTTACTACAGGGGGCAAGGCAATGAGCAGTTCTTC. The rearrangement joins TRBV6-2 or TRBV6-3 to TRBJ2-1, with TRBD1 matching over 9 bases. V lost 1 base to trimming and J lost 6 bases; unmatched junction nucleotides: 4. The CDR3 covers 15 residues. The germline gives CDR1 MNHEY, CDR2 SVGEGT.

The chain carries TRBV24-1 and TRBJ2-5; TRBD2 matches 11 bases. V lost 4 bases, J lost 5 bases, and 2 bases stayed unmatched. Germline CDR1 is KGHDR and CDR2 is SFDVKD. There are 14 residues in the CDR3. The CDR3 DNA sequence: TGTGCCACCAGTGAACTAGCGGGAGCGGAGACCCAGTACTTC. It translates to CATSELAGAETQYF.

This clonotype was seen ten or more times. The CDR3 region has the DNA TGTGCCAGCAGCTTAGCGGGGCAGCTCACAGATACGCAGTATTTT. It translates to CASSLAGQLTDTQYF. V and J are TRBV7-2 and TRBJ2-3, with TRBD1 as a possible D gene (5 bases). Trimming stripped 0 bases from V and 2 bases from J, with 9 bases between. CDR3 length: 15 residues. From germline, CDR1 is SGHTA and CDR2 FQGNSA.

The chain recombines TRBV20-1 with TRBJ1-4; D ambiguous. This CDR3 has 15 amino acids. V dropped 0 bases and J dropped 5 bases, with 13 bases sitting between them. Germline values: CDR1 DFQATT, CDR2 SNEGSKA (reference sequence). CDR3 loop: CSARESGRLNEKLFF. The CDR3 DNA is TGCAGTGCTAGAGAGTCGGGGAGACTCAATGAAAAACTGTTTTTT.

Only a few counts were recorded for this clonotype. The genes are TRBV29-1 and TRBJ2-2, with D possibly matching TRBD1 (5 bases). This CDR3 is 15 amino acids long. Trimming removed 1 base from V and 5 bases from J, with 14 bases in between. Germline V gene sequence: CDR1 SQVTM, CDR2 ANQGSEA. The CDR3 sequence: CSVEVWGLGTGELFF. The CDR3 bases are TGCAGCGTTGAAGTTTGGGGCTTAGGAACCGGGGAGCTGTTTTTT.

This clonotype was picked up many times. The rearrangement links TRBV7-2 to TRBJ2-3; 10 positions agree with TRBD2. The CDR3 runs to 15 residues. Germline-derived CDR1 and CDR2 are SGHTA and FQGNSA. V trimming: 4 bases; J trimming: 6 bases; junction bases outside the gene matches: 7. The CDR3 DNA is TGTGCCAGCAGCTCTTATCTAGCGGGAGCGGATACGCAGTATTTT. Translation: CASSSYLAGADTQYF. Full variable domain (outside the CDR3, taken from reference TRBV7-2 and TRBJ2-3): GAGVSQSPSNKVTEKGKDVELRCDPISGHTALYWYRQSLGQGLEFLIYFQGNSAPDKSGLPSDRFSAERTGGSVSTLTIQRTQQEDSAVYLCASSSYLAGADTQYFGPGTRLTVL.

This clonotype was counted between two and nine times. The chain links TRBV6-5 to TRBJ1-1; D perhaps matches TRBD1 (5 bases). The CDR3 is 15 amino acids. Germline loops: CDR1 MNHEY, CDR2 SVGAGI. V was pared by 2 bases and J by 4 bases, with 14 bases between. The CDR3 DNA sequence: TGTGCCAGCAGTTACGGGTCCAGGGTGGCCACTGAAGCTTTCTTT. Its protein product is CASSYGSRVATEAFF.

This clonotype has a handful of counts. The chain joins TRBV2 to TRBJ2-7; 9 bases line up with TRBD2. J gave up 6 bases and V 2 bases, and 11 bases lay outside the gene matches. The germline gives CDR1 SNHLY, CDR2 FYNNEI. The CDR3 covers 16 residues. CDR3 coding DNA: TGTGCCAGCAGTGAACAATATACTAGCGGGCCATTCGAGCAGTACGTC. Its protein product is CASSEQYTSGPFEQYV.